This entry lists 24 T cell receptor beta chains sequenced from one sample in a study of CD8 T cells in ankylosing spondylitis. TCRdb fed the 5' RACE reads into MiXCR, producing one record per CDR3 protein. The data contain hundreds of thousands of distinct CDR3 sequences, 25% to 30% of them singletons. The specimen sequenced was blood, either unsorted or a sorted T cell fraction (not recorded which). The source is a male donor with ankylosing spondylitis or in good health (not recorded which).

In its sample, this clonotype was seen many times. This chain joins TRBV2 and TRBJ2-6; D remains ambiguous. Trimming removed 5 bases at V and 4 bases at J, with 9 bases between. The CDR3 runs to 14 residues. Germline CDR1 reads SNHLY; CDR2 reads FYNNEI. The CDR3 DNA reads TGTGCCAGCAGTTTATCCGTGGGGGCCAACGTCCTGACTTTC. Amino acid sequence: CASSLSVGANVLTF.

The chain recombines TRBV5-1 with TRBJ2-7; D may be TRBD2 (6 bases). The germline CDR1 and CDR2 sequences are SGHRS and YFSETQ. This CDR3 contains 15 residues. V was shortened by 1 base and J by 0 bases, with 11 bases between the two germline ends. CDR3 nucleotides: TGCGCCAGCAGCTTGCGGGAGTCGAGCTCCTACGAGCAGTACTTC. The encoded protein is CASSLRESSSYEQYF.

This chain uses TRBV6-8 with TRBJ1-5; 7 bases align to TRBD1. This CDR3 is 16 amino acids long. The germline CDR1 and CDR2 sequences are MNHGY and SAAAGT. V shed 2 bases and J 3 bases; nucleotides not matched to a gene: 7. CDR3 amino acids: CASSYQPQGNNQPQHF. The CDR3 DNA follows: TGTGCCAGCAGTTACCAACCACAGGGGAACAATCAGCCCCAGCATTTT.

The chain combines TRBV10-3 with TRBJ1-5; 9 bases align to TRBD1. V trimming: 5 bases; J trimming: 5 bases; junction bases outside the gene matches: 4. Germline V gives CDR1 ENHRY, CDR2 SYGVKD. The CDR3 totals 14 residues. The CDR3 region has the DNA TGTGCCATCAGTCGGAGACAGGGGGATCAGCCCCAGCATTTT. Protein sequence: CAISRRQGDQPQHF.

The chain uses TRBV7-2 and TRBJ2-1, with 12 bases matching TRBD2. The germline V gene encodes CDR1 SGHTA and CDR2 FQGNSA. CDR3 length: 20 residues. V trimming: 0 bases; J trimming: 4 bases; junction bases outside the gene matches: 13. The CDR3 DNA is TGTGCCAGCAGCTTAGCGTTCCTAGCGGGAGGGCCCAAGGGGTACAATGAGCAGTTCTTC. Protein sequence: CASSLAFLAGGPKGYNEQFF.

The chain has TRBV20-1 and TRBJ2-7; TRBD1 might be the D (5 bases). The germline V gene encodes CDR1 DFQATT and CDR2 SNEGSKA (reference sequence). V lost 0 bases and J 1 base, leaving 13 bases between the germline ends. The CDR3 loop spans 15 amino acids. Written as DNA, the CDR3 is TGCAGTGCTAGAGATCGCCGGCAGGGTTCCTACGAGCAGTACTTC. It is translated as CSARDRRQGSYEQYF.

This clonotype was counted ten times or more. The chain is built from TRBV29-1 and TRBJ2-3, with D possibly TRBD1 on 5 matching bases. CDR3 length: 14 residues. With 5 bases removed from V and 4 bases from J, the gap between germline ends came to 16 bases. Germline CDR1 is SQVTM and CDR2 is ANQGSEA. The CDR3 nucleotides are TGCAGCGTTCGGTCAGGGTATTGGGCAGATACGCAGTATTTT. Translating it yields CSVRSGYWADTQYF.

This clonotype was counted many times. This chain uses TRBV10-1 with TRBJ2-5, with no clear D. The V gene lost 2 bases and the J gene lost 5 bases, with 9 bases spanning the gap. Germline assignment: CDR1 WNHNN and CDR2 SYGVQD (reference sequence). CDR3 length equals 13 residues. The CDR3 DNA sequence: TGCGCCAGCAGTGAGGACCCTTGGGAGACCCAGTACTTC. As protein: CASSEDPWETQYF.

The chain combines TRBV6-1 with TRBJ2-4; D gene ambiguous. This CDR3 comprises 16 residues. V was clipped by 4 bases and J by 4 bases, with 17 bases between them. The germline V gene encodes CDR1 MNHNS and CDR2 SASEGT. CDR3 DNA: TGTGCCAGCAGTGGTAATGAAGGGTCCGTTAAAAACATTCAGTACTTC. Amino acids: CASSGNEGSVKNIQYF.

A few counts support this clonotype. The chain joins TRBV20-1 to TRBJ1-1; the match to TRBD1 covers 8 bases. Germline loops: CDR1 DFQATT, CDR2 SNEGSKA (reference sequence). With 3 bases clipped from V and 1 base from J, the junction kept 4 bases outside the gene matches. This CDR3 has 14 residues. The CDR3 loop reads CSASGQGPNTEAFF. The CDR3 DNA reads TGCAGTGCTAGCGGACAGGGACCGAACACTGAAGCTTTCTTT.

This clonotype was seen at least ten times. The V call is TRBV5-8, the J call TRBJ2-3; perhaps TRBD1 as D (6 bases). This CDR3 region has 14 residues. The ends were cut back, 2 bases at V and 3 bases at J, with 10 bases in the middle. The germline V gene has CDR1 SGHTS and CDR2 YDEGEE. The CDR3 loop is CASSFGQPTDTQYF. CDR3 bases: TGTGCCAGCAGCTTCGGACAGCCTACAGATACGCAGTATTTT.

As to this clonotype: This may come from a read error, since a much larger clone is one base off. Since the CDR3 does not end with the conserved phenylalanine or tryptophan, this likely comes from a read error. The chain uses TRBV20-1 and TRBJ2-7; D is unclear. V gave up 0 bases and J gave up 4 bases, with 10 bases separating them. Germline CDR1 DFQATT, CDR2 SNEGSKA (reference sequence). This CDR3 region has 13 residues. CDR3 DNA: TGCAGTGCTAGAGATAGGAACGAGTACGAGCAGTACATC. This sequence encodes CSARDRNEYEQYI.

The table lists this clonotype with many counts. The rearrangement joins TRBV20-1 to TRBJ2-7; D is unclear. The V gene's germline CDR1 is DFQATT and CDR2 SNEGSKA (reference sequence). V lost 1 base, J lost 1 base, and 11 bases lay in between. The CDR3 consists of 14 residues. CDR3 sequence reads: CSARVRLASYEQYF. For the CDR3, the DNA is TGCAGTGCTAGAGTGAGGCTGGCTTCCTACGAGCAGTACTTC.

This clonotype was found many times. This chain links TRBV12-3 or TRBV12-4 with TRBJ2-7; D possibly corresponds to TRBD2 (5 bases). V shed 5 bases and J shed 0 bases, with 17 bases lying between them. This CDR3 is built from 16 residues. As DNA, the CDR3 is TGTGCCAGCAGTCCCCTCGCGGGCAGAAACTCCTACGAGCAGTACTTC. Amino acid sequence: CASSPLAGRNSYEQYF.

CDR3 in DNA: TGCAGTGCCCCCCTTGCCCTAGGGGTCGAGCAGTACTTC. Its translation is CSAPLALGVEQYF. This chain uses TRBV20-1 with TRBJ2-7; a weak D match, TRBD1 (5 bases). Trimming took off 6 bases at V and 6 bases at J, with 18 bases between the two ends. Germline V gene data show CDR1 as DFQATT and CDR2 as SNEGSKA (reference sequence). This CDR3 has 13 residues.

The chain couples TRBV5-6 to TRBJ1-1; D call uncertain. The germline V gene encodes CDR1 SGHDT and CDR2 YYEEEE. This CDR3 has 15 residues. Trimming took 4 bases from V and 5 from J, leaving 18 bases between them. This CDR3 reads CASSPRVGVNTEAFF. In DNA, the CDR3 is TGTGCCAGCAGCCCTAGGGTCGGGGTTAATACTGAAGCTTTCTTT.

Only a few counts were recorded for this clonotype. The V gene is TRBV20-1, the J gene TRBJ2-5, with 9 nucleotides matching TRBD1. Germline CDR1 reads DFQATT; CDR2 reads SNEGSKA (reference sequence). The J segment lost 3 bases and the V segment lost 5 bases, leaving 7 bases of the junction unmatched. The CDR3 has 14 residues. The CDR3 DNA is TGCAGTGCTGGGACCGGGACAGGGAAAGAGACCCAGTACTTC. Translated, it gives CSAGTGTGKETQYF.

The rearrangement joins TRBV20-1 to TRBJ1-1; a weak D match, TRBD1 (6 bases). The V gene's germline CDR1 is DFQATT and CDR2 SNEGSKA (reference sequence). The V gene lost 6 bases and the J gene lost 5 bases, with 13 bases spanning the gap. The CDR3 runs 12 residues. The CDR3 loop is CSAEGQGTEAFF. CDR3 in DNA: TGCAGTGCCGAGGGGCAGGGGACTGAAGCTTTCTTT.

Comment on this clonotype: A much larger clonotype is one base distant, so this may be a read error. The CDR3 does not close with the conserved phenylalanine or tryptophan, likely indicating a read error. The chain uses TRBV10-3 and TRBJ2-5; 8 bases fit TRBD2. J lost 4 bases, V lost 3 bases, and 7 bases had no gene match. The V gene's germline CDR1 is ENHRY and CDR2 SYGVKD. The CDR3 covers 15 residues. The CDR3, as DNA: TGTGCCATCAGTGAAGCCGGGGGGGGAAGAGAGACCCAGTACCTC. Its protein product is CAISEAGGGRETQYL.

The gene calls are TRBV29-1 and TRBJ2-7; TRBD1 matches at 10 bases. Germline CDR1 SQVTM, CDR2 ANQGSEA. CDR3 length: 14 amino acids. Losses at the gene ends were 3 bases for V and 4 bases for J; bases not matched to a gene: 6. The CDR3 loop is CSVEAGTGAYEQYF. The CDR3 nucleotides are TGCAGCGTTGAGGCCGGGACAGGGGCTTACGAGCAGTACTTC.

This clonotype was seen many times. The rearrangement joins TRBV7-2 to TRBJ2-1; TRBD1 matches at 8 bases. The V gene's germline CDR1 is SGHTA and CDR2 FQGNSA. Losses at the gene ends were 5 bases for V and 4 bases for J; bases not matched to a gene: 13. This CDR3 has 17 residues. The CDR3 region has the DNA TGTGCCAGCAGCCATGGGACAGGAGCTACTACTTACAATGAGCAGTTCTTC. It encodes CASSHGTGATTYNEQFF.

V gene TRBV11-2 combines with J gene TRBJ2-2; D possibly corresponds to TRBD2 (5 bases). The CDR3 loop spans 15 amino acids. Germline V gene data show CDR1 as SGHAT and CDR2 as FQNNGV. V was clipped by 3 bases and J by 4 bases, with 12 bases between them. The CDR3 nucleotides are TGTGCCAGCAGCTTGGGCCGACGGGGCACCGGGGAGCTGTTTTTT. Translated: CASSLGRRGTGELFF.

This chain uses TRBV20-1 with TRBJ2-7, with TRBD2 matching over 11 bases. The germline CDR1 and CDR2 sequences are DFQATT and SNEGSKA (reference sequence). The CDR3 contains 14 residues. V dropped 5 bases and J dropped 4; count of bases not matched to a gene: 7. The CDR3 nucleotides are TGCAGTGCTGGTCCGGGACTAGCGGAATACGAGCAGTACTTC. Translation: CSAGPGLAEYEQYF.

The J gene is TRBJ2-3, the V gene TRBV20-1; no definite D call. This CDR3 comprises 14 residues. CDR1 is DFQATT and CDR2 is SNEGSKA in the germline V gene (reference sequence). V lost 3 bases, J lost 2 bases, and 12 bases lay in between. The CDR3 nucleotides read TGCAGTGCTAGCGGCCCCCGGGCCACAGATACGCAGTATTTT. It yields the protein CSASGPRATDTQYF.